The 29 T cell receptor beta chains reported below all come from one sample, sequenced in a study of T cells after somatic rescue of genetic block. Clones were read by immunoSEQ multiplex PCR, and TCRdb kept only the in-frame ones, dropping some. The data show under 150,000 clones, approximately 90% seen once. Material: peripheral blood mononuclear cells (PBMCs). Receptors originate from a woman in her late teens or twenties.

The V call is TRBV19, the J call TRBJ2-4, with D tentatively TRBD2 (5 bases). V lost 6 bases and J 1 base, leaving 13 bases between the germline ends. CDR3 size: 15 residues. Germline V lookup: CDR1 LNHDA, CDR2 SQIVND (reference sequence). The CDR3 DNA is TGTGCCAGTAGCACCTCAAGGAGGGCCAAAAACATTCAGTACTTC. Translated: CASSTSRRAKNIQYF.

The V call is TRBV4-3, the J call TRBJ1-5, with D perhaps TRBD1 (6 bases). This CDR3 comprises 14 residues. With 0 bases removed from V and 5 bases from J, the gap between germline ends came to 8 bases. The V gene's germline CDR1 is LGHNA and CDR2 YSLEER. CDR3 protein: CASSQDKGDQPQHF. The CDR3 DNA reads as TGCGCCAGCAGCCAAGATAAGGGGGATCAGCCCCAGCATTTT.

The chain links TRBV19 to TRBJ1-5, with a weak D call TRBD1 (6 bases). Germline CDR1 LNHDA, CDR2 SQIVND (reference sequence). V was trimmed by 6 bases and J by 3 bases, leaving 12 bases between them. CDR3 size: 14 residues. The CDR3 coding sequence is TGTGCCAGTAGGAGACGACAGGACAATCAGCCCCAGCATTTT. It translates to CASRRRQDNQPQHF.

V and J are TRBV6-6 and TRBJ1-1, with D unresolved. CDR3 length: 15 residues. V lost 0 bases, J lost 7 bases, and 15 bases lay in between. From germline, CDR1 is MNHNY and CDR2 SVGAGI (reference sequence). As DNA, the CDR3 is TGTGCCAGCAGTTACTCGACCGGGTTGATGAGTGAAGCTTTCTTT. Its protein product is CASSYSTGLMSEAFF.

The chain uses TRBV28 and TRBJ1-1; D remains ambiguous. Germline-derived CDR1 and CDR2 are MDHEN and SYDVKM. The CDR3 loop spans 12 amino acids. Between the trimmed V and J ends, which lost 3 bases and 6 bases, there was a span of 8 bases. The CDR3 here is CASSFGLSEAFF. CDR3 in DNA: TGTGCCAGCAGTTTCGGGTTGTCTGAAGCTTTCTTT.

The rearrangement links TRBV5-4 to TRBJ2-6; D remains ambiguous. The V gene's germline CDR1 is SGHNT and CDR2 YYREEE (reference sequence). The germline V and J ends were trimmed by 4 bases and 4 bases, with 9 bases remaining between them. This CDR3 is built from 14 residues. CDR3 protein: CASSLDGGANVLTF. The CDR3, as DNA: TGTGCCAGCAGCCTGGACGGAGGGGCCAACGTCCTGACTTTC.

CDR3 DNA sequence: TGTGCCAGCAGTGAAGTTACTGAAGCTTTCTTT. It translates to CASSEVTEAFF. V and J are TRBV25-1 and TRBJ1-1; D remains unclear. The ends were cut back, 2 bases at V and 5 bases at J, with 3 bases in the middle. The CDR3 is 11 amino acids. Per germline, CDR1 MGHDK and CDR2 SYGVNS.

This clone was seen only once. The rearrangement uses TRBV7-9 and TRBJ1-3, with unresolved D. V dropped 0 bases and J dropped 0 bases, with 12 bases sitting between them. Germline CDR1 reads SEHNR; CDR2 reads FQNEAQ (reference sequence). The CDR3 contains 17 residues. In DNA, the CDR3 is TGTGCCAGCAGCTTAGCCGCCAGGTTAATCTCTGGAAACACCATATATTTT. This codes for CASSLAARLISGNTIYF.

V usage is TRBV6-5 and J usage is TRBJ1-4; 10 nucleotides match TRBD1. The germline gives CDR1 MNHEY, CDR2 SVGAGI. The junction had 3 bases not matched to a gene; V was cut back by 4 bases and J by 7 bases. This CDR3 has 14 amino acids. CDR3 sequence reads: CASSSRTGGEKLFF. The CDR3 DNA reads TGTGCCAGCAGTTCCCGGACAGGGGGTGAAAAACTGTTTTTT.

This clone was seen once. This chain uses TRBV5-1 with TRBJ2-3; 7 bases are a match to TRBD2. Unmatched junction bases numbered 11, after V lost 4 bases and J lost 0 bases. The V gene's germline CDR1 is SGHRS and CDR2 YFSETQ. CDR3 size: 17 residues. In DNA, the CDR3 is TGCGCCAGCAGCCCGAAAGCGGGGAGAACTAGCACAGATACGCAGTATTTT. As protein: CASSPKAGRTSTDTQYF. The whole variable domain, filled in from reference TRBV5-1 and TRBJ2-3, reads KAGVTQTPRYLIKTRGQQVTLSCSPISGHRSVSWYQQTPGQGLQFLFEYFSETQRNKGNFPGRFSGRQFSNSRSEMNVSTLELGDSALYLCASSPKAGRTSTDTQYFGPGTRLTVL.

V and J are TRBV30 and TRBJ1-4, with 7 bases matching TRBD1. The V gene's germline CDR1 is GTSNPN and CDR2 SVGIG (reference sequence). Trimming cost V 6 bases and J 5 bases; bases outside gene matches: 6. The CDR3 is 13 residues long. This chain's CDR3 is CACKQGQNEKLFF. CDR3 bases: TGTGCCTGCAAACAGGGGCAAAATGAAAAACTGTTTTTT.

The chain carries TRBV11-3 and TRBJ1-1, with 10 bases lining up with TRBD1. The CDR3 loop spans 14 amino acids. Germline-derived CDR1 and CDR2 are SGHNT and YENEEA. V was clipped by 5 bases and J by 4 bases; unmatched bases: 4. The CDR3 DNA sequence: TGTGCCAGCAGCCGCAGACAGGGGGCCACTGAAGCTTTCTTT. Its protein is CASSRRQGATEAFF.

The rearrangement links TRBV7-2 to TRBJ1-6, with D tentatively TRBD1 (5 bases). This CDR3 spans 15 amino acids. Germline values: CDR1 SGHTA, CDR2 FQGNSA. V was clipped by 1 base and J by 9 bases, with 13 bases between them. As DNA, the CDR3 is TGTGCCAGCAGCTTAGGGGGGTTTGGTCGTTCACCCCTCCACTTT. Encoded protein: CASSLGGFGRSPLHF.

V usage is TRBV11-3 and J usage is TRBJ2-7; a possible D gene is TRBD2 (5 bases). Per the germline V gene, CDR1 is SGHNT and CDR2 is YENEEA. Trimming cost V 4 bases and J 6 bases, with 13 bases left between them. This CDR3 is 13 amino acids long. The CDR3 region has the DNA TGTGCCAGCAGCTCACGGGGATCCACCGAGCAGTACTTC. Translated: CASSSRGSTEQYF.

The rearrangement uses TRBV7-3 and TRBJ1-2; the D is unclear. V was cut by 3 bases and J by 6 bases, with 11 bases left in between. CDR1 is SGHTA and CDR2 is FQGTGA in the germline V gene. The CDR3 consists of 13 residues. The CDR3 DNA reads TGTGCCAGCAGCTTCGAAGGGAGTCATGGCTACACCTTC. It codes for CASSFEGSHGYTF. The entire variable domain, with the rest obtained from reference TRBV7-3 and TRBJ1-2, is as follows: GAGVSQTPSNKVTEKGKYVELRCDPISGHTALYWYRQSLGQGPEFLIYFQGTGAADDSGLPNDRFFAVRPEGSVSTLKIQRTERGDSAVYLCASSFEGSHGYTFGSGTRLTVV.

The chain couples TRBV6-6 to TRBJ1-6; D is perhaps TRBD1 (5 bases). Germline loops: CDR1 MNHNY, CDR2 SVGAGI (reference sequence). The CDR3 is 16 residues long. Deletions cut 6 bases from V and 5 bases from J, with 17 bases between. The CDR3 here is CASRFQGGLNNSPLHF. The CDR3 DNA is TGTGCCAGCAGGTTCCAGGGAGGGCTAAATAATTCACCCCTCCACTTT.

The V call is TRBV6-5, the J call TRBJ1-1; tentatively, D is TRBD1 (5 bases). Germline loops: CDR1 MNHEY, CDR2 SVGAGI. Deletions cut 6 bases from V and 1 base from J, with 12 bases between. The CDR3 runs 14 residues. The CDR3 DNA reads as TGTGCCAGCAGCAGGGTGCCGACGAACACTGAAGCTTTCTTT. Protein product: CASSRVPTNTEAFF.

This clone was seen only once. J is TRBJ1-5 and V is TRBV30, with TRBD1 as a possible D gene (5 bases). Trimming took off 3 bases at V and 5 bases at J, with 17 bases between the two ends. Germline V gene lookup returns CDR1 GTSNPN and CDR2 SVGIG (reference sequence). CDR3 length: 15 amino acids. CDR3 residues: CAWSLGGGTDQPQHF. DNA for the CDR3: TGTGCCTGGAGCCTCGGGGGGGGAACGGATCAGCCCCAGCATTTT.

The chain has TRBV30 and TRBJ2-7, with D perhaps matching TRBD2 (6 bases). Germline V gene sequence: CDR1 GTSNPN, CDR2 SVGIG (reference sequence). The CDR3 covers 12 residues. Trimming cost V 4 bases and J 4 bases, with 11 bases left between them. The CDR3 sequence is CAWTTTSYEQYF. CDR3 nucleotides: TGTGCCTGGACCACGACTAGTTACGAGCAGTACTTC.

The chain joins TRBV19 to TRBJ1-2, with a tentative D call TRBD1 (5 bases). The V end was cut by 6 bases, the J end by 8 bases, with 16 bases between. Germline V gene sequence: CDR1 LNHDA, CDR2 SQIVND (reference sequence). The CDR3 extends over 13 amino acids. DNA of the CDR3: TGTGCCAGTAGATCGGGACGACCAAAAGGCTACACCTTC. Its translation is CASRSGRPKGYTF.

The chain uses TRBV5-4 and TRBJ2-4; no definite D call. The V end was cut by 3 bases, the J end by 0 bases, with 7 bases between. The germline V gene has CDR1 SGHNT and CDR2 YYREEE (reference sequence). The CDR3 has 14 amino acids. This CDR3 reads CASSSALAKNIQYF. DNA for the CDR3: TGTGCCAGCAGCTCCGCCCTAGCCAAAAACATTCAGTACTTC.

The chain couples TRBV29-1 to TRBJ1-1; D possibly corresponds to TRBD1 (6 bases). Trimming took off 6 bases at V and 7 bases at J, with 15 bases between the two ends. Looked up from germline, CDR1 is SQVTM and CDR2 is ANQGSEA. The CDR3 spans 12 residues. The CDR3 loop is CSVSHRGGEAFF. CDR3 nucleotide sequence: TGCAGCGTATCCCACCGAGGGGGTGAAGCTTTCTTT.

The CDR3 nucleotides are TGTGCCAGCAGCTTGGGCAGGGTTGAGAGCTCTGGGGCCAACGTCCTGACTTTC. It is translated as CASSLGRVESSGANVLTF. The V and J genes are TRBV5-4 and TRBJ2-6; a weak D match, TRBD1 (5 bases). Germline values: CDR1 SGHNT, CDR2 YYREEE (reference sequence). The CDR3 extends over 18 amino acids. The V end lost 0 bases, the J end lost 0 bases, and 13 bases lay between the germline ends. Filled out from reference TRBV5-4 and TRBJ2-6, the complete variable domain reads ETGVTQSPTHLIKTRGQQVTLRCSSQSGHNTVSWYQQALGQGPQFIFQYYREEENGRGNFPPRFSGLQFPNYSSELNVNALELDDSALYLCASSLGRVESSGANVLTFGAGSRLTVL.

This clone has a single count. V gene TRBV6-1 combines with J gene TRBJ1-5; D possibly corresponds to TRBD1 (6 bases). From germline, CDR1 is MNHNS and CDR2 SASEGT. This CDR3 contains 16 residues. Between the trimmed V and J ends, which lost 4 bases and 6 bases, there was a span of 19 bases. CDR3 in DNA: TGTGCCAGCAGTGTAAACAGGGAGGTTCTTAGTCAGCCCCAGCATTTT. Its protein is CASSVNREVLSQPQHF.

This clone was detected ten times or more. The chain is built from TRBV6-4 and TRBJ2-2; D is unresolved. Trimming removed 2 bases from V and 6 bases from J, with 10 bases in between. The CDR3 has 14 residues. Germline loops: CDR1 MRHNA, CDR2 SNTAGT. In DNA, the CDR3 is TGTGCCAGCAGTGACAGGGAAAACCCCGGGGAGCTGTTTTTT. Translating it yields CASSDRENPGELFF.

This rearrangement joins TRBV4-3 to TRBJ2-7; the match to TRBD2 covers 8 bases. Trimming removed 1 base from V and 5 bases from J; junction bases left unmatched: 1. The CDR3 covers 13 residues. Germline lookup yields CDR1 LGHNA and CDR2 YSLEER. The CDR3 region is CASSQAGGDEQYF. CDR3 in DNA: TGCGCCAGCAGCCAAGCCGGGGGGGACGAGCAGTACTTC.

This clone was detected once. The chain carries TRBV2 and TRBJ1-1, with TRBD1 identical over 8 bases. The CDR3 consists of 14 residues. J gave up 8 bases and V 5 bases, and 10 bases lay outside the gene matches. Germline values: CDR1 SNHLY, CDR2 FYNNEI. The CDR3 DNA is TGTGCCAGCAGTTCTGGACAGGGTTTGGTAGAAGCTTTCTTT. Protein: CASSSGQGLVEAFF.

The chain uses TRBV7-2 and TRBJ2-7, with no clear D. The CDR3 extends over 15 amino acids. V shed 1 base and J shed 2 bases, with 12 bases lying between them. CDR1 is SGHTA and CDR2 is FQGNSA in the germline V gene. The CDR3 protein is CASSLDPTVTYEQYF. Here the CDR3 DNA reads TGTGCCAGCAGCTTAGACCCGACGGTTACCTACGAGCAGTACTTC.

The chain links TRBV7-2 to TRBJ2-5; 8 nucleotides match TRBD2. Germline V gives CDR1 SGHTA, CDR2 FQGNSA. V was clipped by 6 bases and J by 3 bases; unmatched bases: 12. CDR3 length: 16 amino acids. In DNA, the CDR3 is TGTGCCAGCAGTACGAGGGGCGGGGGGCCAGAAGAGACCCAGTACTTC. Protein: CASSTRGGGPEETQYF.